What follows are 21 T cell receptor beta chains derived from one specimen sequenced in a study of cytotoxic CD8 clonotypes in ibrutinib-treated CLL. The table came from immunoSEQ multiplex PCR; TCRdb's copy has only in-frame clones and leaves some out. This sample has around 150,000 clones, with over 75% found just once. The sample in question was PBMCs, obtained at disease progression, from a patient treated with ibrutinib. The receptors derive from a human donor with chronic lymphocytic leukemia.

This chain uses TRBV6-4 with TRBJ1-2; no clear D. Trimming took 4 bases from V and 2 from J, leaving 8 bases between them. Germline V gives CDR1 MRHNA, CDR2 SNTAGT. This CDR3 has 13 amino acids. CDR3 residues: CASSVGRNYGYTF. CDR3 DNA sequence: TGTGCCAGCAGTGTGGGCAGAAACTATGGCTACACCTTC.

This clone was detected once. This rearrangement joins TRBV5-1 to TRBJ2-3; 10 nucleotides align to TRBD2. The CDR3 has 16 residues. Trimming at V came to 4 bases and at J to 2 bases, leaving 7 bases not matched to a gene. Germline lookup yields CDR1 SGHRS and CDR2 YFSETQ. The CDR3 here is CASSPGTSEHTDTQYF. In DNA, the CDR3 is TGCGCCAGCAGCCCTGGGACTAGCGAGCACACAGATACGCAGTATTTT.

This clone has only one observation. This chain uses TRBV5-1 with TRBJ2-7; D is perhaps TRBD1 (5 bases). V was pared by 3 bases and J by 2 bases, with 12 bases between. Germline-derived CDR1 and CDR2 are SGHRS and YFSETQ. The length of the CDR3 is 14 residues. The CDR3 DNA sequence: TGCGCCAGCAGCTCGGACAATCCCCCCTACGAGCAGTACTTC. This translates into CASSSDNPPYEQYF.

The chain joins TRBV4-1 to TRBJ2-1; 7 nucleotides line up with TRBD2. The CDR3 covers 15 residues. CDR1 and CDR2 (germline): MGHRA, YSYEKL. V gave up 4 bases and J gave up 6 bases; unmatched junction bases: 9. CDR3 sequence: CASSLGAGDLNEQFF. The CDR3 coding sequence is TGCGCCAGCAGCCTAGGGGCGGGAGATCTCAATGAGCAGTTCTTC.

The chain recombines TRBV7-2 with TRBJ2-1, with 7 bases identical to TRBD1. Germline V gives CDR1 SGHTA, CDR2 FQGNSA. The J segment lost 10 bases and the V segment lost 5 bases, leaving 8 bases of the junction unmatched. CDR3 size: 13 residues. CDR3 in amino acids: CASSTQRGLEQFF. The CDR3 DNA is TGTGCCAGCAGCACCCAGAGGGGGCTCGAGCAGTTCTTC.

The chain couples TRBV5-1 to TRBJ2-7; tentative D call: TRBD2 (5 bases). V lost 0 bases to trimming and J lost 4 bases, with 14 bases between them. Germline values: CDR1 SGHRS, CDR2 YFSETQ. This CDR3 spans 15 amino acids. The CDR3 is CASSLGLGSGYEQYF. DNA of the CDR3: TGCGCCAGCAGCTTGGGGCTAGGGTCGGGGTACGAGCAGTACTTC.

This clone was detected a few times. The J gene is TRBJ1-1, the V gene TRBV5-1; 10 nucleotides match TRBD1. V shed 3 bases and J 4 bases; nucleotides not matched to a gene: 6. CDR1 SGHRS and CDR2 YFSETQ come from the germline V gene. CDR3 size: 15 residues. The CDR3 DNA sequence: TGCGCCAGCAGCTCATCCGGGACAGGGGTCACTGAAGCTTTCTTT. It yields the protein CASSSSGTGVTEAFF.

The chain recombines TRBV2 with TRBJ2-3; TRBD2 matches 8 bases. The CDR3 totals 15 residues. The junction had 14 bases not matched to a gene; V was cut back by 11 bases and J by 4 bases. Per germline, CDR1 SNHLY and CDR2 FYNNEI. CDR3: CASALTSGNPDTQYF. CDR3 DNA: TGTGCCTCGGCCTTAACTAGCGGAAACCCAGATACGCAGTATTTT. Filled out from reference TRBV2 and TRBJ2-3, the complete variable domain reads EPEVTQTPSHQVTQMGQEVILRCVPISNHLYFYWYRQILGQKVEFLVSFYNNEISEKSEIFDDQFSVERPDGSNFTLKIRSTKLEDSAMYFCASALTSGNPDTQYFGPGTRLTVL.

The CDR3 DNA is TGTGCCAGCAGCGGGGGACAGTACACCGGGGAGCTGTTTTTT. As protein: CASSGGQYTGELFF. The chain combines TRBV2 with TRBJ2-2; D perhaps matches TRBD1 (7 bases). The CDR3 covers 14 residues. Germline values: CDR1 SNHLY, CDR2 FYNNEI. V lost 6 bases and J 3 bases, leaving 11 bases between the germline ends.

The V call is TRBV6-5, the J call TRBJ2-3; D gene ambiguous. This CDR3 has 14 amino acids. The V gene's germline CDR1 is MNHEY and CDR2 SVGAGI. With 6 bases removed from V and 2 bases from J, the gap between germline ends came to 12 bases. CDR3 in DNA: TGTGCCAGCAGAGCTAGATTTCTCACAGATACGCAGTATTTT. Residues: CASRARFLTDTQYF.

This sequence joins TRBV27 and TRBJ2-1; D is undetermined. V lost 5 bases to trimming and J lost 0 bases, with 11 bases between them. This CDR3 is 15 amino acids long. Per germline, CDR1 MNHEY and CDR2 SMNVEV (reference sequence). For the CDR3, the DNA is TGTGCCAGCAGTCGTGAACTGTACTCCTACAATGAGCAGTTCTTC. Translation: CASSRELYSYNEQFF.

This chain joins TRBV25-1 and TRBJ1-4; 8 nucleotides agree with TRBD1. The CDR3 runs 17 residues. Germline lookup yields CDR1 MGHDK and CDR2 SYGVNS. After removal of 2 bases from V and 4 bases from J, the junction contained 9 bases not matched to a gene. In DNA form, the CDR3 reads TGTGCCAGCAGTGAAACCCAGGGGGCGCATAGTAATGAAAAACTGTTTTTT. Protein: CASSETQGAHSNEKLFF.

The chain combines TRBV6-1 with TRBJ1-1; maybe TRBD1 (5 bases). The V gene's germline CDR1 is MNHNS and CDR2 SASEGT. Between the trimmed V and J ends, which lost 6 bases and 1 base, there was a span of 9 bases. The CDR3 extends over 13 amino acids. CDR3 in amino acids: CASSETENTEAFF. The CDR3 DNA follows: TGTGCCAGCAGCGAGACAGAGAACACTGAAGCTTTCTTT.

The chain employs TRBV4-2 and TRBJ2-2; 7 positions agree with TRBD1. After removal of 3 bases from V and 1 base from J, the junction contained 8 bases not matched to a gene. Germline V gene sequence: CDR1 LGHNA, CDR2 YNFKEQ. The CDR3 contains 17 residues. CDR3 nucleotide sequence: TGTGCCAGCAGCCACGCCCCGGGACAGAGGAACACCGGGGAGCTGTTTTTT. Amino acids: CASSHAPGQRNTGELFF.

The rearrangement links TRBV27 to TRBJ2-7; perhaps TRBD2 as D (6 bases). The V and J ends lost 4 bases and 2 bases respectively, with 12 bases between them. Germline lookup yields CDR1 MNHEY and CDR2 SMNVEV (reference sequence). The CDR3 length is 14 residues. In nucleotides, the CDR3 is TGTGCCAGCAGTTCCAGCGGGTACGCCTACGAGCAGTACTTC. This translates into CASSSSGYAYEQYF.

The CDR3, as DNA: TGTGCCAGTAGTATAGATCTCCGGGTCAATGAGCAGTTCTTC. Its protein is CASSIDLRVNEQFF. The genes are TRBV19 and TRBJ2-1; D is ambiguous. V was cut by 0 bases and J by 6 bases, with 9 bases left in between. The germline gives CDR1 LNHDA, CDR2 SQIVND (reference sequence). The CDR3 sequence is 14 residues long.

This rearrangement joins TRBV5-1 to TRBJ2-1, with TRBD1 as a possible D gene (6 bases). Trimming pared 3 bases from V and 5 bases from J, leaving 15 bases between. CDR3 length: 15 amino acids. Germline V lookup: CDR1 SGHRS, CDR2 YFSETQ. The CDR3: CASSSRQVGHNEQFF. The CDR3 DNA sequence: TGCGCCAGCAGCTCCAGACAGGTAGGACACAATGAGCAGTTCTTC. The full variable domain, completed using reference TRBV5-1 and TRBJ2-1, is KAGVTQTPRYLIKTRGQQVTLSCSPISGHRSVSWYQQTPGQGLQFLFEYFSETQRNKGNFPGRFSGRQFSNSRSEMNVSTLELGDSALYLCASSSRQVGHNEQFFGPGTRLTVL.

The chain combines TRBV7-3 with TRBJ2-7; D gene uncertain. The CDR3 is 14 amino acids. Germline V gene sequence: CDR1 SGHTA, CDR2 FQGTGA. V was trimmed by 5 bases and J by 6 bases, leaving 17 bases between them. The CDR3 sequence is CASSPAVESGEQYF. For the CDR3, the DNA is TGTGCCAGCAGCCCAGCCGTGGAATCGGGCGAGCAGTACTTC.

This clone has just a few counts. The chain joins TRBV19 to TRBJ1-3, with TRBD1 as a possible D gene (5 bases). V dropped 9 bases and J dropped 0 bases, with 12 bases sitting between them. The CDR3 is 14 amino acids. Germline V gives CDR1 LNHDA, CDR2 SQIVND (reference sequence). For the CDR3, the DNA is TGTGCCAGCAGACAGTCCCGCTCTGGAAACACCATATATTTT. Amino acids: CASRQSRSGNTIYF.

The chain combines TRBV18 with TRBJ2-2; the match to TRBD1 covers 10 bases. This CDR3 has 15 residues. With V trimmed by 3 bases and J by 5 bases, 3 bases remained unmatched. In germline, CDR1 is KGHSH, CDR2 LQKENI. CDR3 residues: CASSPTGGVTGELFF. The CDR3 nucleotides read TGTGCCAGCTCACCGACAGGGGGCGTTACCGGGGAGCTGTTTTTT.

V and J are TRBV5-6 and TRBJ2-1, with 7 bases that match TRBD2. CDR3 length: 15 amino acids. V was clipped by 4 bases and J by 10 bases; unmatched bases: 14. Germline V gene sequence: CDR1 SGHDT, CDR2 YYEEEE. The CDR3 is CASSNGGGGPREQFF. CDR3 DNA sequence: TGTGCCAGCAGCAACGGCGGGGGAGGGCCGCGGGAGCAGTTCTTC.